This is a list of T cell receptor beta chains from one sample in a study of post-analysis software for immune sequencing data. Each CDR3 protein is one row after TCRdb ran MiXCR on the PCR reads. This table has hundreds of thousands of distinct CDR3 sequences, roughly 27% appearing once. Sample: blood. Every receptor here comes from a girl aged 10 to 17 with multiple sclerosis. Each CDR3 is given with its conserved first and last residue. Each record gives: clone size, J gene, V gene, D gene, CDR3 protein, CDR3 DNA. A D gene is named only where the DNA matches it firmly. Expanded clones are given a class, and other clones once, few, many or no size at all.

>few|TRBJ2-5|TRBV4-1|.
CASSQGSKETQYF
TGCGCCAGCAGCCAAGGGTCGAAGGAGACCCAGTACTTC
>.|TRBJ2-7|TRBV28|.
CASTLSAGSYSGQYF
TGTGCCAGCACCCTGAGCGCAGGGTCCTATAGTGGGCAGTACTTC
>.|TRBJ2-4|TRBV11-2|.
CASSPLSGDEDIQYF
TGTGCCAGCAGCCCGTTATCGGGAGACGAAGACATTCAGTACTTC
>few|TRBJ1-2|TRBV2|.
CASLDGYNYGYTF
TGTGCCTCACTGGACGGTTATAACTATGGCTACACCTTC
>.|TRBJ1-5|TRBV7-8|TRBD1
CASSPDRGLQPQHF
TGTGCCAGCAGCCCGGACAGGGGGCTTCAGCCCCAGCATTTT
>many|TRBJ2-1|TRBV5-1|.
CASSGGTDYNEQFF
TGCGCCAGCAGCGGCGGAACTGACTACAATGAGCAGTTCTTC
>.|TRBJ1-4|TRBV27|.
CASGKGGSPEKLFF
TGTGCCAGCGGAAAAGGGGGGTCTCCTGAAAAACTGTTTTTT
>few|TRBJ1-1|TRBV6-1|TRBD1
CASRSIHRGRGDTEAFF
TGTGCCAGCAGGTCCATACACCGTGGCAGGGGGGACACTGAAGCTTTCTTT
>.|TRBJ2-7|TRBV7-6|.
CASSLVSPGDPYEQYF
TGTGCCAGCAGCTTAGTATCCCCCGGGGACCCCTACGAGCAGTACTTC
>few|TRBJ2-1|TRBV20-1|TRBD2
CSAGRPSGGYNNEQFF
TGCAGTGCTGGACGTCCAAGCGGGGGTTACAACAATGAGCAGTTCTTC
>few|TRBJ1-1|TRBV7-9|.
CASSPGGTNTEAFF
TGTGCCAGCAGCCCGGGCGGGACGAACACTGAAGCTTTCTTT
>.|TRBJ2-5|TRBV12-3/TRBV12-4|.
CASSVVWTKEQYF
TGTGCCAGCTCTGTAGTCTGGACTAAAGAGCAGTACTTC
>.|TRBJ1-5|TRBV20-1|.
CSALDRATGGQPQHF
TGCAGTGCTCTAGATCGGGCCACAGGAGGGCAGCCCCAGCATTTT
>.|TRBJ1-4|TRBV5-1|.
CVGSYEKLFF
TGCGTCGGGTCGTATGAAAAACTGTTTTTT
>few|TRBJ2-1|TRBV20-1|TRBD2
CSAGRTSGSLSPEDNEQFF
TGCAGTGCAGGCAGGACTAGCGGGAGCCTCTCGCCTGAAGACAATGAGCAGTTCTTC
>.|TRBJ1-5|TRBV12-3/TRBV12-4|.
CASSLGTRTAYSNQPQHF
TGTGCCAGCAGTTTAGGTACTAGGACAGCTTATAGCAATCAGCCCCAGCATTTT
>.|TRBJ2-7|TRBV4-3|.
CASSQMLERNEQYF
TGCGCCAGCAGCCAGATGTTGGAACGGAACGAGCAGTACTTC
>.|TRBJ2-1|TRBV7-2|.
CASSFRVGLVGYNEQFF
TGTGCCAGCAGCTTCCGCGTGGGGCTAGTGGGGTACAATGAGCAGTTCTTC
>few|TRBJ2-7|TRBV29-1|.
CSAHGGVSYEQYF
TGCAGCGCTCACGGAGGTGTCTCCTACGAGCAGTACTTC
>.|TRBJ2-1|TRBV4-3|TRBD1
CASSQEGQGNNEQFF
TGCGCCAGCAGCCAAGAAGGACAGGGGAACAATGAGCAGTTCTTC
>few|TRBJ2-1|TRBV4-1|.
CASSSRTRVLHNEQFF
TGCGCCAGCAGCTCCCGGACAAGGGTTTTGCACAATGAGCAGTTCTTC
>few|TRBJ1-2|TRBV24-1|TRBD1
CATSGTPGQGSYGYTF
TGTGCCACCAGTGGCACTCCTGGACAGGGGAGCTATGGCTACACCTTC
>.|TRBJ2-5|TRBV29-1|TRBD2
CSVETSGSGETQYF
TGCAGCGTTGAGACTAGCGGGAGCGGGGAGACCCAGTACTTC
>.|TRBJ2-1|TRBV12-3/TRBV12-4|TRBD2
CASSFRPLGLAGGNEQFF
TGTGCCAGCAGTTTTCGCCCATTGGGCCTAGCGGGAGGCAATGAGCAGTTCTTC
>few|TRBJ2-6|TRBV25-1|TRBD1
CASTPDRGLGANVLTF
TGTGCCAGCACTCCGGACAGGGGTCTGGGGGCCAACGTCCTGACTTTC
>.|TRBJ2-3|TRBV7-2|TRBD2
CASSTWAGGATDTQYF
TGTGCCAGCAGCACCTGGGCGGGAGGCGCCACAGATACGCAGTATTTT
>few|TRBJ2-3|TRBV6-5|.
CASSRGYTDTQYF
TGTGCCAGCAGTCGGGGTTACACAGATACGCAGTATTTT
>.|TRBJ1-1|TRBV5-1|.
CASSLGQRRENTEAFF
TGCGCCAGCAGCTTGGGGCAAAGAAGAGAGAACACTGAAGCTTTCTTT
>few|TRBJ2-7|TRBV2|.
CASGSSVSYEQYF
TGTGCCAGCGGTTCGTCAGTCAGCTACGAGCAGTACTTC
>.|TRBJ2-2|TRBV9|.
CASSVKGWTGELFF
TGTGCCAGCAGCGTAAAGGGTTGGACCGGGGAGCTGTTTTTT
>few|TRBJ2-4|TRBV20-1|TRBD1
CSASFPSGQGDYIQYF
TGCAGTGCTAGTTTCCCTTCAGGACAGGGGGATTACATTCAGTACTTC
>few|TRBJ2-1|TRBV10-3|TRBD2
CATQGDSGGYNEQFF
TGTGCCACCCAGGGGGATAGCGGGGGATACAATGAGCAGTTCTTC
>.|TRBJ1-2|TRBV7-8|.
CASSLMRDVSNYGYTF
TGTGCCAGCAGCTTAATGCGGGACGTTTCTAACTATGGCTACACCTTC
>.|TRBJ2-7|TRBV7-6|TRBD1
CASSAGTGSTYEQYF
TGTGCCAGCAGCGCCGGGACAGGGTCGACCTACGAGCAGTACTTC
>once|TRBJ2-1|TRBV20-1|.
CSARGASVNEQFF
TGCAGTGCTAGAGGGGCTAGCGTCAATGAGCAGTTCTTC
>.|TRBJ1-4|TRBV5-1|.
CASSLGWGASDEKLFF
TGCGCCAGCAGCTTGGGCTGGGGGGCGAGCGATGAAAAACTGTTTTTT
>few|TRBJ2-7|TRBV20-1|.
CSARVGEVEQYF
TGCAGTGCTAGAGTGGGGGAAGTTGAGCAGTACTTC
>.|TRBJ2-7|TRBV29-1|TRBD1
CSANGAGTGLSYEQYF
TGCAGCGCCAATGGAGCCGGGACAGGGCTCTCCTACGAGCAGTACTTC
>.|TRBJ2-2|TRBV24-1|.
CATSDSIQRNTGELFF
TGTGCCACCAGTGATTCTATACAAAGAAACACCGGGGAGCTGTTTTTT
>.|TRBJ2-1|TRBV5-1|TRBD1
CASSLGQGTNEQFF
TGCGCCAGCAGCTTGGGACAGGGAACCAATGAGCAGTTCTTC
>.|TRBJ2-7|TRBV6-1|.
CASSQEGPLNLLGDEQYF
TGTGCCAGCAGTCAAGAAGGTCCCCTTAATCTCCTAGGAGACGAGCAGTACTTC
>once|TRBJ2-5|TRBV7-2|.
CASSLGLMEQETQYF
TGTGCCAGCAGCTTAGGTTTAATGGAACAAGAGACCCAGTACTTC